Listed below are T cell receptor beta chains from one sample, sequenced in a study of OX40 agonist ivuxolimab in advanced cancers. The data were produced by immunoSEQ multiplex PCR, yet TCRdb's version contains in-frame clones alone and is incomplete. The profile covers about 59,000 clones, with more than 70% appearing a single time and more than 0.4% taken by the ten largest. The sequencing used CD4+ or CD8+ T cells sorted from blood, collected in a trial of the OX40 agonist ivuxolimab. The receptors come from an adult with an advanced solid tumor such as melanoma, head and neck, liver or kidney cancer. CDR3s include the opening cysteine and the closing phenylalanine or tryptophan. A D gene is named only where the DNA matches it firmly. Part of the rows lack a size; the others show once, few, many or a class for expanded clones.

v_gene,abundance,d_gene,j_gene,CDR3nt,CDR3aa
TRBV27,NA,NA,TRBJ2-1,TGTGCCAGCAGTCCCCGGGGCCTGGGATCCTACAATGAGCAGTTCTTC,CASSPRGLGSYNEQFF
TRBV10-1,NA,TRBD2,TRBJ2-3,TGCGCCAGCAGTGACTTAGCGGGATCGGATACGCAGTATTTT,CASSDLAGSDTQYF
TRBV6-1,NA,NA,TRBJ2-3,TGTGCCAGCAGTGCCGGTTCACTCACAGATACGCAGTATTTT,CASSAGSLTDTQYF
TRBV6-6,NA,NA,TRBJ2-2,TGTGCCAGCAGTTATCGGGGGTGGAAGGACGGGGAGCTGTTTTTT,CASSYRGWKDGELFF
TRBV11-3,few,NA,TRBJ2-3,TGTGCCAGCAGCTCCCTTTCAGGCAAAGATACGCAGTATTTT,CASSSLSGKDTQYF
TRBV5-1,once,NA,TRBJ1-1,TGCGCCAGCCAAAGGACGGCGGCCTCAAACACTGAAGCTTTCTTT,CASQRTAASNTEAFF
TRBV11-2,NA,TRBD2,TRBJ2-1,TGTGCCAGCAGCTTCCCCACTAGCGGGAGGGTAAATGAGCAGTTCTTC,CASSFPTSGRVNEQFF
TRBV5-1,NA,NA,TRBJ1-4,TGCGCCAGCAGCTTGGCTGCCCGGGGAAGTGAAAAACTGTTTTTT,CASSLAARGSEKLFF
TRBV7-9,NA,NA,TRBJ1-3,TGTGCCAGCAGCCTCGACAGAGGAAACACCATATATTTT,CASSLDRGNTIYF
TRBV5-8,NA,TRBD1,TRBJ2-1,TGTGCCAGCAGCACCGGGACAGTTTTTTCCTACAATGAGCAGTTCTTC,CASSTGTVFSYNEQFF
TRBV4-3,NA,TRBD2,TRBJ2-5,TGCGCCAGCAGCCCCGGACTAGGGTTGGACTTC,CASSPGLGLDF
TRBV5-6,once,TRBD2,TRBJ2-7,TGTGCCAGCAGCTTTGACAGAGGAGCGGGGGAGCAGTACTTC,CASSFDRGAGEQYF
TRBV5-1,NA,NA,TRBJ2-1,TGCGCCAGCAGCTTGTGGGGCGGCGGCTCCTACAATGAGCAGTTCTTC,CASSLWGGGSYNEQFF
TRBV7-2,NA,NA,TRBJ1-2,TGTGCCAGCAGCTTAGATTCTGCGGGGGGCTACACCTTC,CASSLDSAGGYTF
TRBV5-1,NA,NA,TRBJ2-1,TGCGCCAGCAGCACGGTTATCAATCAGGAGCAGTTCTTC,CASSTVINQEQFF
TRBV5-1,NA,NA,TRBJ2-6,TGCGCCAGCAGCTCTTTAACACAGGGTCCCTCTGGGGCCAACGTCCTGACTTTC,CASSSLTQGPSGANVLTF
TRBV5-1,NA,NA,TRBJ2-7,TGCGCCAGCAGCCCCCTTCGGGGGCCCAACGAGCAGTACTTC,CASSPLRGPNEQYF
TRBV29-1,once,NA,TRBJ1-1,TGCAGCGTCGCTCGGGGGGGTGAAGCTTTCTTT,CSVARGGEAFF
TRBV30,NA,NA,TRBJ2-7,TGTGCCTGGAGTTCAGACTACGAGCAGTACTTC,CAWSSDYEQYF
TRBV7-9,NA,NA,TRBJ1-4,TGTGCCAGCAGGGGCTCGGAGGCTAATGAAAAACTGTTTTTT,CASRGSEANEKLFF
TRBV7-8,NA,NA,TRBJ2-7,TGTGCCAGCAGCTTAAGTCAGGGAAACGAGCAGTACTTC,CASSLSQGNEQYF
TRBV2,NA,TRBD2,TRBJ2-7,TGTGCCAGCAGGTCGGGGGGCGAGCAGTACTTC,CASRSGGEQYF
TRBV11-2,NA,NA,TRBJ2-3,TGTGCCAGCGAGGGAAATAGTGCGCAGTATTTT,CASEGNSAQYF
TRBV5-4,NA,TRBD2,TRBJ2-1,TGTGCCAGCAGCTTTGCGGGGGGGGGCTCCTACAATGAGCAGTTCTTC,CASSFAGGGSYNEQFF
TRBV10-3,NA,NA,TRBJ2-5,TGTGCCATCAGTGAGTCCCTGGTGGGGGGACAAGAGACCCAGTACTTC,CAISESLVGGQETQYF
TRBV20-1,NA,NA,TRBJ1-2,TGCAGTGCTCCGGGATCGGATGGCTACACCTTC,CSAPGSDGYTF
TRBV5-1,NA,NA,TRBJ1-1,TGCGCCAGCAGCTTGGGGGACACCCTGAACACTGAAGCTTTCTTT,CASSLGDTLNTEAFF
TRBV5-1,NA,TRBD1,TRBJ1-1,TGCGCCAGCAACCCAGGGGGGAGCACTGAAGCTTTCTTT,CASNPGGSTEAFF